The 10 T cell receptor beta chains given below trace back to one sample, sequenced in a study of blood T cell repertoires in COVID-19. TCRdb keeps only in-frame clones here, not all; method: immunoSEQ multiplex PCR. The table includes around 300,000 clones, about four fifths detected once. What was sequenced was peripheral blood. These TCRs come from a woman in her forties or fifties who had recovered from COVID-19.

The chain combines TRBV7-2 with TRBJ1-1; maybe TRBD1 (5 bases). Deletions cut 6 bases from V and 0 bases from J, with 11 bases between. The V gene's germline CDR1 is SGHTA and CDR2 FQGNSA. This CDR3 comprises 14 residues. DNA for the CDR3: TGTGCCAGCAGGGGGGGGAACTTGAACACTGAAGCTTTCTTT. This sequence encodes CASRGGNLNTEAFF. The whole variable domain, filled in from reference TRBV7-2 and TRBJ1-1, reads GAGVSQSPSNKVTEKGKDVELRCDPISGHTALYWYRQSLGQGLEFLIYFQGNSAPDKSGLPSDRFSAERTGGSVSTLTIQRTQQEDSAVYLCASRGGNLNTEAFFGQGTRLTVV.

The rearrangement joins TRBV5-4 to TRBJ1-2, with 7 bases that match TRBD1. V lost 0 bases, J lost 3 bases, and 8 bases stayed unmatched. Germline V gives CDR1 SGHNT, CDR2 YYREEE (reference sequence). The CDR3 runs 16 residues. The CDR3 here is CASSLAGQIPDYGYTF. CDR3 bases: TGTGCCAGCAGCTTGGCGGGACAGATTCCTGACTATGGCTACACCTTC.

This clone was counted a few times. The rearrangement uses TRBV6-1 and TRBJ2-3, with 8 bases identical to TRBD1. Germline loops: CDR1 MNHNS, CDR2 SASEGT. The trim removed 3 bases at V and 4 bases at J, leaving 3 bases unmatched. The CDR3 runs to 14 residues. The CDR3 nucleotides are TGTGCCAGCAGTGAGGACAGGGACGCAGATACGCAGTATTTT. It translates to CASSEDRDADTQYF.

The rearrangement links TRBV7-9 to TRBJ2-3; no definite D call. Germline loops: CDR1 SEHNR, CDR2 FQNEAQ (reference sequence). V was trimmed by 3 bases and J by 2 bases, leaving 18 bases between them. The CDR3 is 17 residues long. CDR3 nucleotide sequence: TGTGCCAGCAGCTTGGGCGTCCAGGCCACCTCCACAGATACGCAGTATTTT. Its translation: CASSLGVQATSTDTQYF.

The chain joins TRBV28 to TRBJ2-7; 10 positions agree with TRBD1. Germline V lookup: CDR1 MDHEN, CDR2 SYDVKM. The CDR3 spans 17 residues. Trimming at V came to 7 bases and at J to 3 bases, leaving 15 bases not matched to a gene. The CDR3 bases are TGTGCCAGCACCGAGACCCACCCCGGACAGGGGGACTACGAGCAGTACTTC. This translates into CASTETHPGQGDYEQYF.

V is TRBV28 and J is TRBJ1-5; 9 bases line up with TRBD1. CDR1 and CDR2 (germline): MDHEN, SYDVKM. The ends lost 6 bases at V and 7 bases at J; junction bases unmatched: 10. The CDR3 consists of 15 residues. The CDR3 is CASSSTGGRSQPQHF. CDR3 nucleotides: TGTGCCAGCAGCTCCACAGGGGGCCGGAGCCAGCCCCAGCATTTT.

The chain recombines TRBV7-3 with TRBJ1-4; 10 nucleotides line up with TRBD1. The CDR3 extends over 13 amino acids. The V and J ends lost 8 bases and 11 bases, in that order; junction bases with no gene match: 8. The germline V gene encodes CDR1 SGHTA and CDR2 FQGTGA. CDR3 DNA sequence: TGTGCCAGCCCGAGACAGGGGGCGGTTAAACTGTTTTTT. Protein sequence: CASPRQGAVKLFF.

This clone was detected once. V and J are TRBV2 and TRBJ1-1, with 10 nucleotides matching TRBD1. The CDR3 covers 17 residues. CDR1 and CDR2 (germline): SNHLY, FYNNEI. The trim removed 4 bases at V and 4 bases at J, leaving 12 bases unmatched. CDR3 coding DNA: TGTGCCAGCAGTGTCAGGAAGCGGACAGGGGGAGGCACTGAAGCTTTCTTT. Amino acids: CASSVRKRTGGGTEAFF. Full variable domain (rest looked up from reference TRBV2 and TRBJ1-1): EPEVTQTPSHQVTQMGQEVILRCVPISNHLYFYWYRQILGQKVEFLVSFYNNEISEKSEIFDDQFSVERPDGSNFTLKIRSTKLEDSAMYFCASSVRKRTGGGTEAFFGQGTRLTVV.

V is TRBV11-3 and J is TRBJ2-1; unclear D gene. Germline assignment: CDR1 SGHNT and CDR2 YENEEA. This CDR3 is built from 12 residues. V was cut by 2 bases and J by 8 bases, with 7 bases left in between. CDR3 sequence reads: CASSLRPDEQFF. CDR3 coding DNA: TGTGCCAGCAGCTTACGTCCGGATGAGCAGTTCTTC.

As for this clone: A read error may account for a junction end that differs from germline. The gene calls are TRBV29-1 and TRBJ1-1; possible D gene TRBD1, 5 bases. This CDR3 contains 8 residues. CDR1 and CDR2 from the germline V gene are SQVTM and ANQGSEA. The CDR3 protein is CTPGGAFF. The CDR3 DNA reads as TGTACACCGGGGGGAGCTTTCTTT.